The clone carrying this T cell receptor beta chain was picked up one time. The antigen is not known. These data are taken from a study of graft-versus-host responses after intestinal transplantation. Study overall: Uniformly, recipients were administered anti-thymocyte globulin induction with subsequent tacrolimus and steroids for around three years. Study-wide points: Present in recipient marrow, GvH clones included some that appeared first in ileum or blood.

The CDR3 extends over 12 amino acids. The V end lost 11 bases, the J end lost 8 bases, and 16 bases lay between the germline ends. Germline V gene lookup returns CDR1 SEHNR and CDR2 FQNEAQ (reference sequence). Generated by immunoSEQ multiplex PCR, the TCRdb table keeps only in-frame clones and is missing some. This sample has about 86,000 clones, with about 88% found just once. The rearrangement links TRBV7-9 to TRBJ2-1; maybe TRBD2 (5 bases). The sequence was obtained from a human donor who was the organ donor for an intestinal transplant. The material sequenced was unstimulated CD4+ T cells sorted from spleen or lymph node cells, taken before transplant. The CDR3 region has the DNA TGTGCCTGCTCGGAGGCCCGAGATGAGCAGTTCTTC. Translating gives CACSEARDEQFF. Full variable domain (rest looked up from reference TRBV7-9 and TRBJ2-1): DTGVSQNPRHKITKRGQNVTFRCDPISEHNRLYWYRQTLGQGPEFLTYFQNEAQLEKSRLLSDRFSAERPKGSFSTLEIQRTEQGDSAMYLCACSEARDEQFFGPGTRLTVL.